Below are 9 T cell receptor beta chains sequenced from a single sample in a study of blood T cell repertoires in COVID-19. TCRdb keeps only in-frame clones here, not all; method: immunoSEQ multiplex PCR. Altogether approximately 360,000 clones are present, about 90% being singletons, with the ten largest covering about 1.2%. The sample was peripheral blood. These receptors all come from a man in his forties with acute or convalescent COVID-19.

The chain is built from TRBV2 and TRBJ2-3; 8 bases are shared with TRBD2. V lost 6 bases, J lost 3 bases, and 5 bases stayed unmatched. This CDR3 region has 14 residues. Germline loops: CDR1 SNHLY, CDR2 FYNNEI. The CDR3 DNA reads as TGTGCCAGCAGCATCCGGGGGGGAACAGATACGCAGTATTTT. Translation: CASSIRGGTDTQYF.

This clone came up once. The chain couples TRBV6-5 to TRBJ1-2; TRBD1 aligns across 7 bases. There are 15 residues in the CDR3. V shed 5 bases, J shed 5 bases, and the junction held 11 bases outside the gene matches. CDR1 and CDR2 from the germline V gene are MNHEY and SVGAGI. The CDR3 nucleotides are TGTGCCAGCAGTCAGACAGGGCCCATTGGGTATGGCTACACCTTC. Its protein product is CASSQTGPIGYGYTF.

CDR3 nucleotide sequence: TGTGCCAGCAGCCCCGGACTAGCGGGGGGCCGGGGCCAAGAGACCCAGTACTTC. This translates into CASSPGLAGGRGQETQYF. This chain uses TRBV14 with TRBJ2-5; 14 bases match TRBD2. The CDR3 runs to 18 residues. Germline CDR1 is SGHDN and CDR2 is FVKESK. V shed 4 bases, J shed 1 base, and the junction held 8 bases outside the gene matches. Looking up the rest from reference TRBV14 and TRBJ2-5 gives the full variable domain: EAGVTQFPSHSVIEKGQTVTLRCDPISGHDNLYWYRRVMGKEIKFLLHFVKESKQDESGMPNNRFLAERTGGTYSTLKVQPAELEDSGVYFCASSPGLAGGRGQETQYFGPGTRLLVL.

This rearrangement joins TRBV9 to TRBJ2-3; 10 bases agree with TRBD1. The length of the CDR3 is 14 residues. V dropped 4 bases and J dropped 4; count of bases not matched to a gene: 3. Germline CDR1 SGDLS, CDR2 YYNGEE. CDR3 DNA sequence: TGTGCCAGCAGCCCAGGGACAGGGGCAGATACGCAGTATTTT. Protein: CASSPGTGADTQYF.

The chain recombines TRBV6-6 with TRBJ1-2; D might be TRBD1 (5 bases). Germline V gene data show CDR1 as MNHNY and CDR2 as SVGAGI (reference sequence). V lost 2 bases and J 6 bases, leaving 13 bases between the germline ends. CDR3 length: 14 residues. CDR3 protein: CASSYDSQGNGYTF. In DNA, the CDR3 is TGTGCCAGCAGTTACGACAGCCAAGGAAATGGCTACACCTTC.

The rearrangement uses TRBV28 and TRBJ1-2, with a tentative D call TRBD1 (6 bases). The V gene's germline CDR1 is MDHEN and CDR2 SYDVKM. Deletions cut 7 bases from V and 5 bases from J, with 14 bases between. The CDR3 extends over 13 amino acids. CDR3 DNA sequence: TGTGCCAGCATCCTGGGGGCAGGATATGGCTACACCTTC. It yields the protein CASILGAGYGYTF.

The V and J genes are TRBV28 and TRBJ1-1, with 7 bases matching TRBD1. CDR1 and CDR2 from the germline V gene are MDHEN and SYDVKM. The V and J ends lost 5 bases and 2 bases, in that order; junction bases with no gene match: 5. The CDR3 loop spans 14 amino acids. Here the CDR3 DNA reads TGTGCCAGCAGTAAAGGGACAGTCAACACTGAAGCTTTCTTT. Translated, it gives CASSKGTVNTEAFF.

V is TRBV27 and J is TRBJ1-6, with D unclear. The germline V and J ends were trimmed by 0 bases and 14 bases, with 14 bases remaining between them. Germline loops: CDR1 MNHEY, CDR2 SMNVEV (reference sequence). CDR3 length: 14 amino acids. The CDR3 protein is CASSLSRNPRSLHF. CDR3 DNA: TGTGCCAGCAGTTTATCAAGGAACCCCAGGTCCCTCCACTTT.

The chain is built from TRBV29-1 and TRBJ1-2; TRBD1 matches 7 bases. The CDR3 length is 12 residues. Per the germline V gene, CDR1 is SQVTM and CDR2 is ANQGSEA. V lost 6 bases, J lost 3 bases, and 4 bases stayed unmatched. In nucleotides, the CDR3 is TGCAGCGTGGCCGGGACAGACTATGGCTACACCTTC. Translation: CSVAGTDYGYTF.